The TCR beta chain under discussion was sequenced for a study of CD8 T cells in ankylosing spondylitis. TCRdb called the 5' RACE reads again in MiXCR, with one record for every CDR3 protein. The sample consists of 80,000 to 90,000 distinct CDR3 sequences, 27% of them appearing once. The material sequenced was blood, either unsorted or a sorted T cell fraction (not recorded which). The TCR sequence derives from a male donor with ankylosing spondylitis or in good health (not recorded which).

The DNA for the CDR3 is TGTGCCAGCGGCCATATTACAGGGAACACTGAAGCTTTCTTT. Protein: CASGHITGNTEAFF. This chain joins TRBV7-9 and TRBJ1-1; a possible D gene is TRBD1 (5 bases). CDR1 SEHNR and CDR2 FQNEAQ come from the germline V gene (reference sequence). With 8 bases removed from V and 1 base from J, the gap between germline ends came to 14 bases. The length of the CDR3 is 14 residues.